This TCR beta chain comes out of a study of cytomegalovirus exposure and HLA in healthy donors. Study summary: A preliminary data release comprised around 90 million unique TCRs obtained from HLA-typed donors.

Regarding the study as a whole: Relative to the approximately 700-donor mean, N-insertions were reportedly fewer in an Asian-associated ancestry cluster in a later analysis. The majority of CMV-associated TCR beta chains were reported as apparently HLA-restricted in a later analysis.

V gave up 3 bases and J gave up 0 bases, with 13 bases separating them. The CDR3 runs 16 residues. CDR1 is SGHNT, CDR2 YYREEE, per germline (reference sequence). Amplification used 60 Vbeta primers and 13 Jbeta primers. Only in-frame clones appear in the TCRdb table, and some are missing; sequencing was by immunoSEQ multiplex PCR. The sample has roughly 120,000 clones; 65% to 90% are singletons. In regard to this clone: Its cognate antigen is unknown.

Material: PBMCs. The chain couples TRBV5-4 to TRBJ2-1; TRBD2 might be the D (5 bases). The origin of this receptor is a middle-aged woman in good health and CMV-seronegative. DNA of the CDR3: TGTGCCAGCAGCTCCACAAGCGGACCCTCCTACAATGAGCAGTTCTTC. It is translated as CASSSTSGPSYNEQFF.